These 26 T cell receptor beta chains were all obtained from the same sample, sequenced in a study of blood T cell repertoires in COVID-19. TCRdb's table, derived via immunoSEQ multiplex PCR, lists solely in-frame clones and lacks some. Of over 450,000 clones listed, 80% to 90% were seen once; the top ten hold approximately 0.9%. Sequencing was performed on peripheral blood. The origin of the receptors is a man aged 18 to 29 with COVID-19, enrolled during active disease.

This chain connects TRBV5-1 to TRBJ1-1; a possible D gene is TRBD1 (6 bases). V gave up 2 bases and J gave up 5 bases, with 16 bases separating them. The CDR3 consists of 15 residues. The germline gives CDR1 SGHRS, CDR2 YFSETQ. CDR3 region: CASSLVQGPGTEAFF. The CDR3, as DNA: TGCGCCAGCAGCTTAGTGCAGGGGCCGGGAACTGAAGCTTTCTTT.

This chain connects TRBV13 to TRBJ2-7, with 10 bases fitting TRBD1. The trim removed 7 bases at V and 7 bases at J, leaving 7 bases unmatched. The CDR3 is made up of 13 amino acids. Per the germline V gene, CDR1 is PRHDT and CDR2 is FYEKMQ (reference sequence). The chain's CDR3 is CASNDRGQGEQYF. For the CDR3, the DNA is TGTGCCAGCAACGACAGGGGGCAAGGGGAGCAGTACTTC. Full variable domain (missing parts from reference TRBV13 and TRBJ2-7): AAGVIQSPRHLIKEKRETATLKCYPIPRHDTVYWYQQGPGQDPQFLISFYEKMQSDKGSIPDRFSAQQFSDYHSELNMSSLELGDSALYFCASNDRGQGEQYFGPGTRLTVT.

V and J are TRBV19 and TRBJ2-7, with D perhaps TRBD2 (6 bases). The CDR3 spans 13 residues. V was cut by 1 base and J by 2 bases, with 6 bases left in between. Germline CDR1 reads LNHDA; CDR2 reads SQIVND (reference sequence). The CDR3 protein is CASSIGGAYEQYF. Written as DNA, the CDR3 is TGTGCCAGTAGTATAGGGGGGGCCTACGAGCAGTACTTC. The complete variable domain, with remaining parts taken from reference TRBV19 and TRBJ2-7, reads DGGITQSPKYLFRKEGQNVTLSCEQNLNHDAMYWYRQDPGQGLRLIYYSQIVNDFQKGDIAEGYSVSREKKESFPLTVTSAQKNPTAFYLCASSIGGAYEQYFGPGTRLTVT.

This clone was found once. This chain uses TRBV11-3 with TRBJ2-4, with D unresolved. Germline V lookup: CDR1 SGHNT, CDR2 YENEEA. V was shortened by 0 bases and J by 0 bases, with 9 bases between the two germline ends. There are 16 residues in the CDR3. The CDR3 reads CASSLEDQVAKNIQYF. DNA of the CDR3: TGTGCCAGCAGCTTAGAAGACCAGGTAGCCAAAAACATTCAGTACTTC. The entire variable domain, with the rest obtained from reference TRBV11-3 and TRBJ2-4, is as follows: EAGVVQSPRYKIIEKKQPVAFWCNPISGHNTLYWYLQNLGQGPELLIRYENEEAVDDSQLPKDRFSAERLKGVDSTLKIQPAELGDSAVYLCASSLEDQVAKNIQYFGAGTRLSVL.

The genes are TRBV28 and TRBJ2-2; 7 nucleotides match TRBD1. The CDR3 runs 15 residues. CDR1 and CDR2 from the germline V gene are MDHEN and SYDVKM. Trimming at V came to 6 bases and at J to 1 base, leaving 5 bases not matched to a gene. CDR3 sequence reads: CASRRGQRNTGELFF. The CDR3 region has the DNA TGTGCCAGCAGAAGGGGACAGCGGAACACCGGGGAGCTGTTTTTT.

The J gene is TRBJ2-5, the V gene TRBV3-1 (or the pseudogene TRBV3-2), with 13 bases identical to TRBD2. CDR3 size: 16 residues. Unmatched junction bases numbered 5, after V lost 3 bases and J lost 4 bases. Germline CDR1 is LGHDT and CDR2 is YNNKEL (reference sequence). CDR3 protein: CASSHQLAGGRETQYF. In DNA form, the CDR3 reads TGTGCCAGCAGCCACCAACTAGCGGGGGGGAGAGAGACCCAGTACTTC.

The chain recombines TRBV25-1 with TRBJ2-2, with 10 bases fitting TRBD1. V dropped 7 bases and J dropped 8; count of bases not matched to a gene: 10. Germline loops: CDR1 MGHDK, CDR2 SYGVNS. CDR3 length: 15 residues. DNA of the CDR3: TGTGCCAGCAATTCCGGGACAGGGGTCCTGGGGGAGCTGTTTTTT. Its protein is CASNSGTGVLGELFF.

This chain links TRBV3-1 (or the pseudogene TRBV3-2) with TRBJ2-2, with 12 bases that match TRBD2. The CDR3 consists of 17 residues. CDR1 and CDR2 (germline): LGHDT, YNNKEL (reference sequence). The trim removed 0 bases at V and 7 bases at J, leaving 6 bases unmatched. The CDR3 reads CASSQDRLAGVSGELFF. CDR3 DNA: TGTGCCAGCAGCCAAGACCGACTAGCGGGAGTGAGCGGGGAGCTGTTTTTT.

The gene calls are TRBV3-1 (or the pseudogene TRBV3-2) and TRBJ2-1; 7 nucleotides line up with TRBD1. The V gene's germline CDR1 is LGHDT and CDR2 YNNKEL (reference sequence). The CDR3 contains 11 residues. V shed 4 bases and J 12 bases; nucleotides not matched to a gene: 3. In nucleotides, the CDR3 is TGTGCCAGCAGCCGAGGGGGCGGGCAGTTCTTC. Its translation is CASSRGGGQFF.

This chain uses TRBV3-1 (or the pseudogene TRBV3-2) with TRBJ2-2; a possible D gene is TRBD1 (6 bases). Looked up from germline, CDR1 is LGHDT and CDR2 is YNNKEL (reference sequence). The V and J ends lost 1 base and 6 bases respectively, with 15 bases between them. CDR3 size: 16 residues. The CDR3 loop reads CASSQGLPGVAGELFF. As DNA, the CDR3 is TGTGCCAGCAGCCAAGGATTGCCAGGGGTGGCCGGGGAGCTGTTTTTT.

The V call is TRBV11-2, the J call TRBJ1-4, with 10 nucleotides matching TRBD1. CDR3 length equals 16 residues. J gave up 5 bases and V 3 bases, and 6 bases lay outside the gene matches. Germline-derived CDR1 and CDR2 are SGHAT and FQNNGV. CDR3 residues: CASSLTGGAGNEKLFF. In DNA form, the CDR3 reads TGTGCCAGCAGCTTGACAGGGGGCGCGGGGAATGAAAAACTGTTTTTT.

V and J are TRBV30 and TRBJ1-3; 9 bases map to TRBD1. The J segment lost 5 bases and the V segment lost 3 bases, leaving 8 bases of the junction unmatched. Looked up from germline, CDR1 is GTSNPN and CDR2 is SVGIG (reference sequence). The CDR3 is made up of 15 amino acids. This CDR3 is CAWRLQGALRNTIYF. In nucleotides, the CDR3 is TGTGCCTGGAGGCTACAGGGGGCGCTTAGAAACACCATATATTTT.

The rearrangement links TRBV12-3 or TRBV12-4 to TRBJ2-4; 9 bases line up with TRBD2. This CDR3 region has 13 residues. V gave up 3 bases and J gave up 7 bases; unmatched junction bases: 1. In nucleotides, the CDR3 is TGTGCCAGCAGTTTGACTAGCGGTAACATTCAGTACTTC. This sequence encodes CASSLTSGNIQYF.

The chain joins TRBV3-1 (or the pseudogene TRBV3-2) to TRBJ2-7; 9 bases line up with TRBD1. The CDR3 spans 17 residues. CDR1 and CDR2 from the germline V gene are LGHDT and YNNKEL (reference sequence). V was clipped by 4 bases and J by 4 bases; unmatched bases: 14. The CDR3 here is CASSPTGTGRARYEQYF. The CDR3 DNA sequence: TGTGCCAGCAGCCCCACCGGGACAGGGAGGGCTCGGTACGAGCAGTACTTC.

The rearrangement joins TRBV7-9 to TRBJ2-1; perhaps TRBD2 as D (5 bases). Germline-derived CDR1 and CDR2 are SEHNR and FQNEAQ (reference sequence). With 5 bases removed from V and 0 bases from J, the gap between germline ends came to 11 bases. The CDR3 spans 15 residues. For the CDR3, the DNA is TGTGCCAGCAGCCCCCCAGAGGGCTCCTACAATGAGCAGTTCTTC. It codes for CASSPPEGSYNEQFF.

J is TRBJ1-5 and V is TRBV7-5; the DNA was not compared with TRBD1, the D call given in the table. TRBV7-5 is reported as a pseudogene. This CDR3 has 14 residues. DNA of the CDR3: TGTGTCAGAAGCTTAGTAACAGGGTCGCAGCCCCAGCATTTT. This sequence encodes CVRSLVTGSQPQHF.

The chain uses TRBV27 and TRBJ2-3; possibly TRBD1 for D (6 bases). The CDR3 contains 16 residues. Trimming removed 3 bases from V and 1 base from J, with 14 bases in between. Per germline, CDR1 MNHEY and CDR2 SMNVEV (reference sequence). The CDR3 region is CASSFSRGAGTDTQYF. In DNA form, the CDR3 reads TGTGCCAGCAGTTTTTCCAGGGGAGCGGGCACAGATACGCAGTATTTT.

In nucleotides, the CDR3 is TGCAGCGTTGAAAATCTAGCGGGAGGGCCCTCGGAGACCCAGTACTTC. Its translation is CSVENLAGGPSETQYF. The chain links TRBV29-1 to TRBJ2-5; 12 nucleotides line up with TRBD2. The germline CDR1 and CDR2 sequences are SQVTM and ANQGSEA. This CDR3 region has 16 residues. The V segment lost 2 bases and the J segment 5 bases; nucleotides outside the gene matches: 9.

The chain joins TRBV27 to TRBJ2-1; a possible D gene is TRBD2 (5 bases). The CDR3 loop spans 15 amino acids. Between the trimmed V and J ends, which lost 4 bases and 4 bases, there was a span of 14 bases. The V gene's germline CDR1 is MNHEY and CDR2 SMNVEV (reference sequence). CDR3 nucleotides: TGTGCCAGCAGTTACCAGGCGACTAAATACAATGAGCAGTTCTTC. Encoded protein: CASSYQATKYNEQFF.

The chain has TRBV6-6 and TRBJ1-3; no definite D call. CDR1 is MNHNY and CDR2 is SVGAGI in the germline V gene (reference sequence). The CDR3 is 15 residues long. The ends were cut back, 6 bases at V and 2 bases at J, with 14 bases in the middle. Here the CDR3 reads CASREIKGAGNTIYF. The CDR3 bases are TGTGCCAGCAGGGAGATTAAAGGAGCTGGAAACACCATATATTTT.

V gene TRBV27 combines with J gene TRBJ2-1; TRBD2 matches at 9 bases. Trimming removed 6 bases from V and 8 bases from J; junction bases left unmatched: 11. The germline V gene has CDR1 MNHEY and CDR2 SMNVEV (reference sequence). This CDR3 is 15 amino acids long. CDR3 nucleotide sequence: TGTGCCAGCAGGGCCCGGTCTAGCGGGATCGATGAGCAGTTCTTC. Its protein is CASRARSSGIDEQFF.

The chain joins TRBV7-9 to TRBJ2-3; 7 nucleotides align to TRBD1. Germline-derived CDR1 and CDR2 are SEHNR and FQNEAQ (reference sequence). The CDR3 has 13 residues. The ends lost 5 bases at V and 4 bases at J; junction bases unmatched: 3. The CDR3 reads CASSRGQADTQYF. The CDR3 region has the DNA TGTGCCAGCAGCCGAGGACAGGCAGATACGCAGTATTTT.

The rearrangement joins TRBV6-2 or TRBV6-3 to TRBJ2-2; TRBD2 agrees at 10 bases. Looked up from germline, CDR1 is MNHEY and CDR2 is SVGEGT. This CDR3 spans 16 amino acids. The V and J ends lost 5 bases and 5 bases, in that order; junction bases with no gene match: 8. CDR3 DNA: TGTGCCAGCAGTGCACGACTAGCGGGTGATACCGGGGAGCTGTTTTTT. Amino acids: CASSARLAGDTGELFF.

CDR3 nucleotide sequence: TGTGCCAGCAGTTCCCTTCTTGGGGCAGCTTACAATGAGCAGTTCTTC. Protein sequence: CASSSLLGAAYNEQFF. The chain recombines TRBV27 with TRBJ2-1, with TRBD1 as a possible D gene (5 bases). The CDR3 contains 16 residues. CDR1 is MNHEY, CDR2 SMNVEV, per germline (reference sequence). Trimming pared 4 bases from V and 4 bases from J, leaving 17 bases between.

The chain links TRBV7-2 to TRBJ2-1; 11 bases agree with TRBD2. Per the germline V gene, CDR1 is SGHTA and CDR2 is FQGNSA. J lost 3 bases, V lost 4 bases, and 5 bases had no gene match. The CDR3 runs to 16 residues. CDR3 DNA: TGTGCCAGCAGCTCCCCAACTAGCGGGGGCTACAATGAGCAGTTCTTC. Its protein is CASSSPTSGGYNEQFF. The variable domain in full, with the rest retrieved from reference TRBV7-2 and TRBJ2-1, is GAGVSQSPSNKVTEKGKDVELRCDPISGHTALYWYRQSLGQGLEFLIYFQGNSAPDKSGLPSDRFSAERTGGSVSTLTIQRTQQEDSAVYLCASSSPTSGGYNEQFFGPGTRLTVL.

The gene calls are TRBV7-2 and TRBJ2-7; a weak D match, TRBD1 (6 bases). The CDR3 has 15 amino acids. In germline, CDR1 is SGHTA, CDR2 FQGNSA. V was cut by 1 base and J by 3 bases, with 13 bases left in between. CDR3 in amino acids: CASSLGGPGSYEQYF. The CDR3 coding sequence is TGTGCCAGCAGCTTAGGGGGGCCAGGGAGCTACGAGCAGTACTTC.